This T cell receptor (beta chain) was documented in a study of T-cell reconstitution after alpha-beta-depleted transplantation in children. This clonotype was observed a handful of times. Unique molecular identifiers were incorporated into the prepared TCRbeta library. From the PCR reads, TCRdb called clonotypes with MiXCR, one entry per CDR3 protein. The sample contains more than 450,000 distinct CDR3 sequences, approximately 16% of which appear only once. This CDR3 comprises 13 residues. V shed 6 bases, J shed 8 bases, and the junction held 8 bases outside the gene matches. In germline, CDR1 is SQVTM, CDR2 ANQGSEA.

The clonotype comes from a human donor who donated a stem cell graft to a child with acute lymphoblastic leukemia. The chain employs TRBV29-1 and TRBJ1-4; TRBD1 aligns across 8 bases. Here the sequenced sample was PBMCs from the stem cell graft donor, taken from the stem cell graft. This chain's CDR3 is CSVHRGIEEKLFF. DNA for the CDR3: TGCAGCGTGCACAGGGGGATCGAGGAAAAACTGTTTTTT.